These T cell receptor beta chains were read from a single sample in a study of cytomegalovirus exposure and HLA in healthy donors. Method: immunoSEQ multiplex PCR; TCRdb's copy keeps in-frame clones and lacks some. The sample lists 90,000 to 150,000 clones; over 8.5% were seen once. Sequenced: PBMCs. Every receptor here comes from a woman in her thirties or forties in good health and CMV-seropositive. Each CDR3 is given with its conserved first and last residue. A D gene is named only where the DNA matches it firmly. A row's size may be missing; if present it is once, few, many or a size class.

few,TRBV27,TRBJ1-1,-,CASSLSPSVTHEAFF,TGTGCCAGCAGTTTATCCCCGAGCGTCACCCACGAAGCTTTCTTT
few,TRBV5-4,TRBJ1-2,TRBD1,CASSSTRQGVRGYTF,TGTGCCAGCAGCTCAACTAGACAGGGAGTAAGGGGCTACACCTTC
few,TRBV5-4,TRBJ2-2,TRBD1,CASSLGQGRSGELFF,TGTGCCAGCAGCTTGGGACAGGGTCGAAGCGGGGAGCTGTTTTTT
-,TRBV5-1,TRBJ2-1,-,CASSLVTTEQFF,TGCGCCAGCAGCTTGGTGACTACAGAGCAGTTCTTC
few,TRBV30,TRBJ1-5,TRBD1,CAYLAGGNQPQHF,TGTGCCTACTTGGCAGGGGGTAATCAGCCCCAGCATTTT
-,TRBV4-2,TRBJ2-3,TRBD1,CASSQRDRGTDTQYF,TGTGCCAGCAGCCAACGGGACAGGGGCACAGATACGCAGTATTTT
few,TRBV5-1,TRBJ1-1,TRBD1,CASSSTLDRGRTEAFF,TGCGCCAGCAGCTCGACTCTGGACAGGGGGCGAACTGAAGCTTTCTTT
few,TRBV5-4,TRBJ1-1,-,CASRNRDLNTEAFF,TGTGCCAGCAGGAACAGGGACCTGAACACTGAAGCTTTCTTT
-,TRBV6-6,TRBJ2-2,TRBD1,CASSSLDRGRLEELFF,TGTGCCAGCAGTTCCTTGGACAGGGGGAGGTTAGAGGAGCTGTTTTTT
few,TRBV18,TRBJ1-5,-,CASSPREEHQPQHF,TGTGCCAGCTCACCTCGGGAGGAGCATCAGCCCCAGCATTTT
many,TRBV18,TRBJ2-2,-,CASSPRTGTGELFF,TGTGCCAGCTCACCGAGGACGGGAACCGGGGAGCTGTTTTTT
few,TRBV18,TRBJ2-2,TRBD1,CASSPTGGSGELFF,TGTGCCAGCTCACCGACAGGGGGCTCCGGGGAGCTGTTTTTT
few,TRBV6-6,TRBJ1-1,-,CASSYPRDTLEAFF,TGTGCCAGCAGTTACCCCCGGGATACCCTTGAAGCTTTCTTT